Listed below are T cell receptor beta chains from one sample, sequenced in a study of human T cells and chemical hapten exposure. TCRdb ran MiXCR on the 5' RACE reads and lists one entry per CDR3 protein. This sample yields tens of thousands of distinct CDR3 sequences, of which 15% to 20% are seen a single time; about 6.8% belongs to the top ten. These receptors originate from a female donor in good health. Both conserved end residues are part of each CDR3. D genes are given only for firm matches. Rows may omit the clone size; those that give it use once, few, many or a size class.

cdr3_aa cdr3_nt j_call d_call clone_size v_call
CAIGHGYTF TGTGCCATCGGGCATGGCTACACCTTC TRBJ1-2 - few TRBV10-3
CASSQEYSPLHF TGTGCCAGCAGCCAAGAATATTCACCCCTCCACTTT TRBJ1-6 - - TRBV3-1
CASSQASTTDTQYF TGCGCCAGCAGCCAAGCTTCCACTACAGATACGCAGTATTTT TRBJ2-3 - many TRBV4-1
CASSPSGLTGNYGYTF TGTGCCAGCAGCCCCTCCGGCCTGACAGGGAACTATGGCTACACCTTC TRBJ1-2 TRBD1 - TRBV7-2
CASSYTVLQVPSSTDTQYF TGTGCCAGCAGTTACACTGTTTTGCAGGTACCCTCTAGCACAGATACGCAGTATTTT TRBJ2-3 - - TRBV6-2/TRBV6-3
CSVAEHLSSYEQYF TGCAGCGTCGCGGAACACCTGAGCTCCTACGAGCAGTACTTC TRBJ2-7 - - TRBV29-1
CASSSQGFDTQYF TGTGCCAGCAGCTCCCAGGGATTTGATACGCAGTATTTT TRBJ2-3 - - TRBV7-2
CASSPSQGSLVYTF TGTGCCAGCAGCCCCAGTCAGGGATCACTTGTCTACACCTTC TRBJ1-2 - few TRBV7-9
CSVRVGSSSGEQHF TGCAGCGTTCGGGTGGGGTCCTCTTCTGGCGAGCAGCACTTC TRBJ2-7 - - TRBV29-1
CSASRPSTNEKLFF TGCAGTGCTAGCCGTCCTAGTACTAATGAAAAACTGTTTTTT TRBJ1-4 - few TRBV20-1
CASSPGLAAGELFF TGTGCTAGCAGCCCGGGACTAGCGGCCGGGGAGCTGTTTTTT TRBJ2-2 TRBD2 - TRBV7-7
CSAREDRESYNSPLHF TGCAGTGCTAGAGAGGACAGGGAAAGTTACAATTCACCCCTCCACTTT TRBJ1-6 TRBD1 few TRBV20-1
CSVEDPSRVYGYTF TGCAGCGTTGAAGATCCGTCCAGGGTCTATGGCTACACCTTC TRBJ1-2 - few TRBV29-1
CASSEREGMGGQPQHF TGTGCCAGCAGTGAAAGAGAAGGGATGGGGGGACAGCCCCAGCATTTT TRBJ1-5 - - TRBV6-1
CASSQGERGSYEQYF TGTGCCAGCAGCCAAGGGGAAAGGGGATCCTACGAGCAGTACTTC TRBJ2-7 - - TRBV4-2
CASSELGQPQHF TGTGCCAGCAGTGAACTCGGTCAGCCCCAGCATTTT TRBJ1-5 - - TRBV6-1
CASSPLGGRTGELFF TGTGCCAGCAGCCCGCTAGGGGGCAGGACCGGGGAGCTGTTTTTT TRBJ2-2 TRBD1 few TRBV28
CASSLAPGQGLAGANVLTF TGTGCCAGCAGCTTAGCGCCGGGACAGGGTCTTGCTGGGGCCAACGTCCTGACTTTC TRBJ2-6 TRBD1 few TRBV7-9
CASSQFRGDGAEQYF TGTGCCAGCAGCCAATTTAGAGGGGACGGCGCCGAGCAGTACTTC TRBJ2-7 - - TRBV28
CASSLGQGRNEAFF TGCGCCAGCAGCTTGGGACAGGGGCGTAATGAAGCTTTCTTT TRBJ1-1 TRBD1 - TRBV5-1
CAISTQGANNQPQHF TGTGCCATCAGCACACAGGGGGCAAACAATCAGCCCCAGCATTTT TRBJ1-5 TRBD1 many TRBV10-3
CSVVGLTGGAVLDYGYTF TGCAGCGTTGTGGGGTTGACAGGGGGCGCGGTGTTGGACTATGGCTACACCTTC TRBJ1-2 TRBD1 - TRBV29-1
CASSQDLGGPSPLHF TGTGCCAGCAGCCAAGATTTGGGCGGACCTTCACCCCTCCACTTT TRBJ1-6 - - TRBV4-2
CASSLGGLVGGASTDTQYF TGTGCCAGCAGCTTAGGGGGGTTGGTCGGGGGTGCTAGCACAGATACGCAGTATTTT TRBJ2-3 - few TRBV7-2
CASSPDSRNQPQHF TGCGCCAGCAGCCCGGACAGTCGCAATCAGCCCCAGCATTTT TRBJ1-5 - - TRBV5-1
CSVSDRGPYEQYF TGCAGCGTCTCGGACAGGGGCCCCTACGAGCAGTACTTC TRBJ2-7 TRBD1 - TRBV29-1
CSVEEAFF TGCAGCGTTGAAGAAGCTTTCTTT TRBJ1-1 - - TRBV29-1
CASSLSGAQNTEAFF TGTGCCAGCAGTTTATCGGGGGCGCAAAACACTGAAGCTTTCTTT TRBJ1-1 - - TRBV27
CASIAGGTDTQYF TGTGCCAGCATCGCGGGGGGCACAGATACGCAGTATTTT TRBJ2-3 TRBD2 few TRBV28
CASSLASQTQYF TGTGCCAGCAGCTTGGCCTCGCAGACCCAGTACTTC TRBJ2-5 - few TRBV5-6
CASSLSPIPAATNEKLFF TGTGCCAGCAGTTTATCCCCAATACCAGCGGCAACTAATGAAAAACTGTTTTTT TRBJ1-4 - - TRBV27
CASRDPYGYTF TGTGCCAGCAGAGACCCCTATGGCTACACCTTC TRBJ1-2 - - TRBV3-1
CSARGASTAGNTIYF TGCAGTGCTAGGGGGGCCTCTACTGCTGGAAACACCATATATTTT TRBJ1-3 - few TRBV20-1
CASSEGWVNNQPQHF TGTGCCAGCAGTGAAGGGTGGGTGAACAATCAGCCCCAGCATTTT TRBJ1-5 - - TRBV6-1
CASSVGTTTDTQYF TGTGCCAGCAGCGTCGGGACGACCACAGATACGCAGTATTTT TRBJ2-3 - - TRBV9
CASTELTANYGYTF TGCGCCAGCACCGAATTGACAGCCAACTATGGCTACACCTTC TRBJ1-2 - - TRBV5-1
CASTPQASGSDEQFF TGTGCCAGCACCCCCCAGGCTAGCGGGAGTGATGAGCAGTTCTTC TRBJ2-1 TRBD2 medium-sized TRBV6-4